This TCR beta chain was sequenced for a study of T cells in Graves' hyperthyroidism and ophthalmopathy. The sample holds a few counts of this clonotype. The TCR beta CDR3 regions underwent amplification using RNA transcripts as the source. The HTBI primer set was used in a first-round RT-PCR of the TCR CDR3. TCRdb itself ran the multiplex PCR reads through MiXCR, one entry per CDR3 protein. The data contain more than 300,000 distinct CDR3 sequences, roughly 18% of them seen just once; the ten biggest clones take up around two fifths. The clonotype was recovered from a man aged 18 to 29 with Graves' ophthalmopathy. Sequenced material: blood.

CDR3 in amino acids: CASSHPLGRYTGELFF. The DNA of the CDR3 is TGCGCCAGCAGCCACCCCCTGGGGCGGTACACCGGGGAGCTGTTTTTT. This chain connects TRBV4-1 to TRBJ2-2, with D tentatively TRBD1 (5 bases). Looked up from germline, CDR1 is MGHRA and CDR2 is YSYEKL. The CDR3 extends over 16 amino acids. Trimming shortened V by 3 bases and J by 3 bases, and 14 bases separated the two germline ends.